Listed here are 3 T cell receptor beta chains from one sample, sequenced in a study of shared clonotypes between healthy human individuals. Sequencing was performed with immunoSEQ multiplex PCR; in TCRdb, only in-frame clones are kept and a portion is missing. The sample lists roughly 1.4 million clones; about 98.5% were seen once. Sequenced material: naive CD4+ T cells sorted from blood. Subset specified: CD45RA+ positively selected. Receptor source: a man aged 25 to 40 in good health.

This clone came up once. The chain has TRBV10-3 and TRBJ2-3, with D uncertain. Germline V lookup: CDR1 ENHRY, CDR2 SYGVKD. The CDR3 totals 11 residues. Trimming left V 8 bases short and J 5 bases short, with 8 bases between. The CDR3 sequence is CAISLEDTQYF. As DNA, the CDR3 is TGTGCCATCTCTCTAGAAGATACGCAGTATTTT.

The J gene is TRBJ2-3, the V gene TRBV9; no definite D call. This CDR3 is 15 amino acids long. Deletions cut 0 bases from V and 3 bases from J, with 11 bases between. Germline V gives CDR1 SGDLS, CDR2 YYNGEE. The DNA for the CDR3 is TGTGCCAGCAGCGTAGTGGGCGCCCAAACAGATACGCAGTATTTT. It yields the protein CASSVVGAQTDTQYF.

The chain carries TRBV28 and TRBJ1-5, with D unresolved. The germline gives CDR1 MDHEN, CDR2 SYDVKM. The CDR3 consists of 14 residues. Trimming took off 8 bases at V and 0 bases at J, with 11 bases between the two ends. In DNA, the CDR3 is TGTGCCAGCTTTTCAAGGATTAGCAATCAGCCCCAGCATTTT. Encoded protein: CASFSRISNQPQHF.